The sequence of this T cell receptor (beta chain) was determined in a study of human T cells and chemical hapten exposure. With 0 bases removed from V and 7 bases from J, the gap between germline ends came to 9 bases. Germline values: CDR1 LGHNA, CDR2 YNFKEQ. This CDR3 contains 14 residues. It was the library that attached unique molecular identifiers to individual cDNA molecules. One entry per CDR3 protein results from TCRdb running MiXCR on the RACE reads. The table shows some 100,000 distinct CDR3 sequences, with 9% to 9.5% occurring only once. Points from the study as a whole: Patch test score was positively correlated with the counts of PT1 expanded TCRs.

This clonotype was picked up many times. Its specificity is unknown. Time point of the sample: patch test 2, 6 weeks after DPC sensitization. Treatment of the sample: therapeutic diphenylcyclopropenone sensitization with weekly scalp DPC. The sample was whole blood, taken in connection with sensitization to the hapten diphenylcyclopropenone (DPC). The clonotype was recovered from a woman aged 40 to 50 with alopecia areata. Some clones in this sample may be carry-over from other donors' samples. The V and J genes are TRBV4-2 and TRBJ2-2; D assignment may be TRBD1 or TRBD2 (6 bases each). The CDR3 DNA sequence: TGTGCCAGCAGCCAAGAGGGGGGCTTCGGGGAGCTGTTTTTT. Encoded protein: CASSQEGGFGELFF.